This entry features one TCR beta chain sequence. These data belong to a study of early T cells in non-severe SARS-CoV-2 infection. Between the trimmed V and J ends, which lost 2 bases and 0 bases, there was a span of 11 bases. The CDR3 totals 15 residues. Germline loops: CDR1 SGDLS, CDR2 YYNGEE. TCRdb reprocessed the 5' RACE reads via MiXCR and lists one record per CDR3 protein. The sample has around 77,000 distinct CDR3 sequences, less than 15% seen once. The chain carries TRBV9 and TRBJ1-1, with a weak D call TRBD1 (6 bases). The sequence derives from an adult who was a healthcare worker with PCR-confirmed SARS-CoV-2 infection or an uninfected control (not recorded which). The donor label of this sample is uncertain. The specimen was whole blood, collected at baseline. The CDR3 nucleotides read TGTGCCAGCAGCGTGACAGGCCGCATGAACACTGAAGCTTTCTTT. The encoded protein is CASSVTGRMNTEAFF.